A single sample gave rise to the 31 T cell receptor beta chains below, sequenced in a study of identical twins. One entry per CDR3 protein results from TCRdb running MiXCR on the 5' RACE reads. The data contain 690,000 or so distinct CDR3 sequences, approximately 9% of them seen just once; the ten biggest clones take up roughly 0.9%. This sample was also put to use in a study of yellow fever vaccine responses in identical twins.

Sequencing was performed on PBMCs. These receptors all come from a woman aged 18-29 years in good health.

This clonotype was detected only a few times. This chain uses TRBV4-3 with TRBJ2-1; 10 bases are shared with TRBD2. Trimming at V came to 4 bases and at J to 10 bases, leaving 10 bases not matched to a gene. There are 15 residues in the CDR3. In germline, CDR1 is LGHNA, CDR2 YSLEER. The CDR3 sequence is CASSLGLAVFREQFF. For the CDR3, the DNA is TGCGCCAGCAGCCTTGGACTAGCGGTCTTTCGAGAGCAGTTCTTC.

This clonotype was counted only a few times. This chain links TRBV6-5 with TRBJ2-5; possibly TRBD2 for D (6 bases). Germline assignment: CDR1 MNHEY and CDR2 SVGAGI. This CDR3 has 14 residues. The germline V and J ends were trimmed by 1 base and 7 bases, with 13 bases remaining between them. As DNA, the CDR3 is TGTGCCAGCAGTTACTTTGCCAACGGGGGGACCCAGTACTTC. It encodes CASSYFANGGTQYF.

This clonotype was seen at least ten times. The chain links TRBV3-1 to TRBJ1-2; D is ambiguous. The V end was cut by 1 base, the J end by 8 bases, with 8 bases between. The germline V gene encodes CDR1 LGHDT and CDR2 YNNKEL (reference sequence). The CDR3 spans 12 residues. CDR3 sequence: CASSQGNLGYTF. CDR3 coding DNA: TGTGCCAGCAGCCAAGGGAACCTAGGCTACACCTTC.

Only a few counts were recorded for this clonotype. The chain recombines TRBV20-1 with TRBJ2-7; D might be TRBD1 or TRBD2, each matching 5 bases. The CDR3 has 18 residues. Trimming removed 4 bases from V and 3 bases from J, with 28 bases in between. Germline V gene sequence: CDR1 DFQATT, CDR2 SNEGSKA (reference sequence). The CDR3 nucleotides are TGCAGTGCTACGTCCCGGGACGGAAACCCGATCTCCTACTACGAGCAGTACTTC. It encodes CSATSRDGNPISYYEQYF.

The chain uses TRBV29-1 and TRBJ2-1, with TRBD2 matching 10 bases. Germline CDR1 SQVTM, CDR2 ANQGSEA. V trimming: 2 bases; J trimming: 8 bases; junction bases outside the gene matches: 15. The CDR3 extends over 17 amino acids. CDR3 nucleotide sequence: TGCAGCGTTGAATTCAAAGATATTGGGACTAGCGATGATGAGCAGTTCTTC. Its translation: CSVEFKDIGTSDDEQFF.

This clonotype was observed a handful of times. The rearrangement joins TRBV12-5 to TRBJ1-1; D is ambiguous. Germline loops: CDR1 LGHNT, CDR2 FRNRAP. The ends were cut back, 7 bases at V and 1 base at J, with 22 bases in the middle. The CDR3 totals 17 residues. CDR3 residues: CASARAGWRVENTEAFF. The CDR3 DNA reads as TGTGCTAGTGCCCGAGCGGGGTGGAGGGTGGAGAACACTGAAGCTTTCTTT.

This clonotype came up a few times. This chain links TRBV7-2 with TRBJ1-1; D ambiguous. The germline CDR1 and CDR2 sequences are SGHTA and FQGNSA. Trimming pared 1 base from V and 4 bases from J, leaving 13 bases between. The CDR3 length is 15 residues. CDR3 sequence (DNA): TGTGCCAGCAGCTTAGTTGAAGTAATTGTCACTGAAGCTTTCTTT. Its protein product is CASSLVEVIVTEAFF.

This clonotype was observed many times. The chain employs TRBV3-1 and TRBJ2-7; D remains unclear. The CDR3 loop spans 13 amino acids. CDR1 is LGHDT, CDR2 YNNKEL, per germline (reference sequence). V lost 1 base and J 6 bases, leaving 10 bases between the germline ends. The DNA for the CDR3 is TGTGCCAGCAGCCAAGGTACAGAGGCCGAGCAGTACTTC. Amino acids: CASSQGTEAEQYF.

The rearrangement uses TRBV3-1 and TRBJ2-3; 8 bases are a match to TRBD1. Trimming removed 2 bases from V and 4 bases from J; junction bases left unmatched: 8. The CDR3 covers 16 residues. CDR1 and CDR2 (germline): LGHDT, YNNKEL (reference sequence). This chain's CDR3 is CASSQLGQGMADTQYF. The CDR3 nucleotides read TGTGCCAGCAGCCAACTAGGACAGGGAATGGCAGATACGCAGTATTTT.

This sequence joins TRBV2 and TRBJ2-2; D is ambiguous. Germline V gene data show CDR1 as SNHLY and CDR2 as FYNNEI. This CDR3 spans 15 amino acids. Trimming left V 6 bases short and J 0 bases short, with 11 bases between. The CDR3 nucleotides read TGTGCCAGCAGGGGCTCCGACGCGAACACCGGGGAGCTGTTTTTT. Translated: CASRGSDANTGELFF.

The rearrangement links TRBV20-1 to TRBJ2-1; D not resolved. The CDR3 has 11 residues. The V end lost 0 bases, the J end lost 10 bases, and 7 bases lay between the germline ends. Germline assignment: CDR1 DFQATT and CDR2 SNEGSKA (reference sequence). As DNA, the CDR3 is TGCAGTGCTAGAGATCACGGGGAGCAGTTCTTC. Amino acids: CSARDHGEQFF.

The chain uses TRBV3-1 and TRBJ2-2, with 8 nucleotides matching TRBD2. The CDR3 is made up of 16 amino acids. Germline V CDR1 and CDR2: LGHDT, YNNKEL (reference sequence). V dropped 2 bases and J dropped 1; count of bases not matched to a gene: 3. CDR3 sequence reads: CASSQRTSRNTGELFF. CDR3 sequence (DNA): TGTGCCAGCAGCCAACGGACTAGCCGGAACACCGGGGAGCTGTTTTTT.

This clonotype was detected many times. This rearrangement joins TRBV7-6 to TRBJ2-2; TRBD1 matches at 7 bases. There are 13 residues in the CDR3. Germline trimming cut 0 bases from V and 9 bases from J; bases unmatched to any gene: 1. CDR1 SGHVS and CDR2 FNYEAQ come from the germline V gene. The CDR3 region is CASSLAQGRELFF. DNA for the CDR3: TGTGCCAGCAGCTTAGCACAGGGGAGGGAGCTGTTTTTT.

This clonotype was counted between two and nine times. The genes are TRBV9 and TRBJ1-2; D is ambiguous. The germline V gene has CDR1 SGDLS and CDR2 YYNGEE. The CDR3 length is 9 residues. Trimming shortened V by 3 bases and J by 13 bases, and 7 bases separated the two germline ends. The DNA of the CDR3 is TGTGCCAGCAGCGCCCCGTTCACCTTC. Amino acid sequence: CASSAPFTF.

The CDR3 is CASSSTKASSGNTIYF. CDR3 bases: TGCGCCAGCAGCTCCACGAAGGCCAGCTCTGGAAACACCATATATTTT. V is TRBV5-1 and J is TRBJ1-3; D unclear. V gave up 3 bases and J gave up 0 bases, with 13 bases separating them. Germline CDR1 and CDR2: SGHRS and YFSETQ. The CDR3 runs 16 residues.

In its sample, this clonotype was seen a few times. This rearrangement joins TRBV2 to TRBJ2-1, with TRBD2 matching over 10 bases. The ends lost 1 base at V and 5 bases at J; junction bases unmatched: 5. The CDR3 is made up of 16 amino acids. CDR1 and CDR2 from the germline V gene are SNHLY and FYNNEI. This chain's CDR3 is CASSEEGLASNNEQFF. The CDR3 DNA follows: TGTGCCAGCAGTGAAGAGGGACTAGCGAGCAACAATGAGCAGTTCTTC. The entire variable domain, with the rest obtained from reference TRBV2 and TRBJ2-1, is as follows: EPEVTQTPSHQVTQMGQEVILRCVPISNHLYFYWYRQILGQKVEFLVSFYNNEISEKSEIFDDQFSVERPDGSNFTLKIRSTKLEDSAMYFCASSEEGLASNNEQFFGPGTRLTVL.

This clonotype has at least ten counts. The V and J genes are TRBV20-1 and TRBJ2-7; D not resolved. The germline V gene encodes CDR1 DFQATT and CDR2 SNEGSKA (reference sequence). The CDR3 extends over 14 amino acids. The V end was cut by 6 bases, the J end by 5 bases, with 20 bases between. CDR3: CSATDRIGLDEQYF. CDR3 bases: TGCAGTGCCACAGACCGTATCGGTCTAGACGAGCAGTACTTC.

This clonotype turned up a few times. The CDR3 coding sequence is TGTGCCACCAGTGTTGCGGGTAATACCTACAATGAGCAGTTCTTC. This translates into CATSVAGNTYNEQFF. V is TRBV24-1 and J is TRBJ2-1; tentative D call: TRBD2 (5 bases). The V gene lost 5 bases and the J gene lost 2 bases, with 12 bases spanning the gap. CDR3 length: 15 amino acids. Looked up from germline, CDR1 is KGHDR and CDR2 is SFDVKD.

In this sample, this clonotype turned up many times. The chain links TRBV6-4 to TRBJ2-1, with D perhaps TRBD2 (6 bases). This CDR3 contains 16 residues. Germline V CDR1 and CDR2: MRHNA, SNTAGT. Deletions cut 0 bases from V and 4 bases from J, with 13 bases between. The DNA for the CDR3 is TGTGCCAGCAGTGACTCAGAGACTAGGAATTACAATGAGCAGTTCTTC. Protein: CASSDSETRNYNEQFF.

This clonotype occurred a few times. The chain combines TRBV6-1 with TRBJ1-5, with D perhaps matching TRBD1 (5 bases). CDR1 is MNHNS, CDR2 SASEGT, per germline. The CDR3 loop spans 14 amino acids. V lost 7 bases, J lost 4 bases, and 14 bases lay in between. The CDR3 nucleotides read TGTGCCAGCAAGTCAGGGAAGGGGAATCAGCCCCAGCATTTT. Translating it yields CASKSGKGNQPQHF.

This clonotype was seen more than once but under ten times. V is TRBV24-1 and J is TRBJ2-1, with 10 bases that match TRBD2. V dropped 7 bases and J dropped 9; count of bases not matched to a gene: 8. This CDR3 is built from 14 residues. Per the germline V gene, CDR1 is KGHDR and CDR2 is SFDVKD. The chain's CDR3 is CATRTSGSGVEQFF. CDR3 sequence (DNA): TGTGCCACCAGGACTAGCGGGTCAGGCGTTGAGCAGTTCTTC.

This clonotype was observed many times. V is TRBV20-1 and J is TRBJ2-7, with D possibly matching TRBD1 (6 bases). V was pared by 5 bases and J by 0 bases, with 11 bases between. Germline V CDR1 and CDR2: DFQATT, SNEGSKA (reference sequence). CDR3 length: 13 residues. The CDR3 sequence: CSALPGHSYEQYF. In nucleotides, the CDR3 is TGCAGTGCTCTACCGGGACACTCCTACGAGCAGTACTTC.

In DNA form, the CDR3 reads TGTGCCAGCAGTTCACGGGGGGTCCACGAGCAGTACTTC. Its protein is CASSSRGVHEQYF. The chain combines TRBV27 with TRBJ2-7, with TRBD2 identical over 7 bases. The CDR3 has 13 residues. V trimming: 4 bases; J trimming: 5 bases; junction bases outside the gene matches: 5. The germline gives CDR1 MNHEY, CDR2 SMNVEV (reference sequence).

The chain couples TRBV4-1 to TRBJ2-5; unclear D gene. Trimming took 1 base from V and 7 from J, leaving 13 bases between them. Germline V CDR1 and CDR2: MGHRA, YSYEKL. The CDR3 sequence is 14 residues long. The CDR3 nucleotides read TGCGCCAGCAGCCAAGCTTTGGGGTTGGGGACCCAGTACTTC. Translated, it gives CASSQALGLGTQYF.

This clonotype showed up many times. The chain joins TRBV5-1 to TRBJ2-7, with D unresolved. V was clipped by 0 bases and J by 2 bases, with 6 bases between them. CDR1 is SGHRS, CDR2 YFSETQ, per germline. The CDR3 is made up of 13 amino acids. CDR3 sequence reads: CASSLDSAYEQYF. The CDR3 bases are TGCGCCAGCAGCTTGGACAGTGCCTACGAGCAGTACTTC.

The sample holds many counts of this clonotype. The rearrangement links TRBV5-1 to TRBJ2-1, with 11 bases matching TRBD2. Losses at the gene ends were 3 bases for V and 5 bases for J; bases not matched to a gene: 4. CDR1 is SGHRS, CDR2 YFSETQ, per germline. CDR3 size: 15 residues. CDR3 DNA: TGCGCCAGCAGCTATAGCGGGAGGGCCGACAATGAGCAGTTCTTC. This sequence encodes CASSYSGRADNEQFF.

This clonotype was counted a few times. The chain has TRBV20-1 and TRBJ2-7; no clear D gene. Germline-derived CDR1 and CDR2 are DFQATT and SNEGSKA (reference sequence). V gave up 0 bases and J gave up 1 base, with 10 bases separating them. This CDR3 is 14 amino acids long. DNA for the CDR3: TGCAGTGCTAGAGATTATCAACAGTCCTACGAGCAGTACTTC. Encoded protein: CSARDYQQSYEQYF.

Ten or more counts support this clonotype. This chain uses TRBV10-3 with TRBJ2-3; D is tentatively TRBD1 or TRBD2 (5 bases each). V lost 0 bases and J 2 bases, leaving 9 bases between the germline ends. The CDR3 is 15 residues long. Germline V CDR1 and CDR2: ENHRY, SYGVKD. CDR3 loop: CAISESRGITDTQYF. DNA for the CDR3: TGTGCCATCAGTGAGTCCCGGGGCATCACAGATACGCAGTATTTT.

This clonotype came up many times. The chain carries TRBV10-3 and TRBJ2-1, with a weak D call TRBD2 (6 bases). The CDR3 contains 13 residues. The V end lost 8 bases, the J end lost 2 bases, and 10 bases lay between the germline ends. Germline assignment: CDR1 ENHRY and CDR2 SYGVKD. The CDR3 DNA follows: TGTGCCATCGGAGGACTAACCTACAATGAGCAGTTCTTC. Its protein is CAIGGLTYNEQFF.

About this clonotype itself: Possible read error: a much larger clone is one base away. The chain employs TRBV12-3 or TRBV12-4 and TRBJ2-7; 8 bases match TRBD1. This CDR3 has 18 residues. This CDR3 is CACSSPPDGQGVRYEQYF. As DNA, the CDR3 is TGTGCCTGCAGTTCTCCCCCTGACGGACAGGGTGTGCGGTACGAGCAGTACTTC.

This clonotype was seen repeatedly, ten times or more. This sequence joins TRBV12-3 or TRBV12-4 and TRBJ2-3; possibly TRBD1 for D (6 bases). The CDR3 is made up of 17 amino acids. Trimming cost V 3 bases and J 0 bases, with 16 bases left between them. The chain's CDR3 is CASSFLLGAPSTDTQYF. CDR3 nucleotide sequence: TGTGCCAGCAGTTTTTTATTGGGGGCACCTAGCACAGATACGCAGTATTTT.